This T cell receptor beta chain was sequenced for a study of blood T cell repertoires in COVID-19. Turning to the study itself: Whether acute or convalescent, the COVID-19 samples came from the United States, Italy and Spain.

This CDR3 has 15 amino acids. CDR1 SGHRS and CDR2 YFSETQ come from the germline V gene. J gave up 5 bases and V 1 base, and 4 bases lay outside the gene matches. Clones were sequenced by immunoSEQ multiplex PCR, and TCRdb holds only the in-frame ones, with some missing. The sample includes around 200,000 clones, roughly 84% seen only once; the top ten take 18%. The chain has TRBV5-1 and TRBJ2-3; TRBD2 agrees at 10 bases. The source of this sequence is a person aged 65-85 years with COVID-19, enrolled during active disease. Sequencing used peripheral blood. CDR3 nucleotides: TGCGCCAGCAGCTTGAGCGGGAGGGCCGAAGATACGCAGTATTTT. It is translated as CASSLSGRAEDTQYF.